The 16 T cell receptor beta chains in this list originate from one sample, sequenced in a study of T cell changes during pregnancy in multiple sclerosis. Only in-frame clones appear in the TCRdb table, and some are missing; sequencing was by immunoSEQ multiplex PCR. The top ten clones hold roughly 1.1% of a sample with 40,000 to 50,000 clones, approximately 92% of them seen once. Sequences were derived from CD4+ T cells from peripheral blood mononuclear cells, sampled in the first trimester of pregnancy. The receptors come from a female donor with multiple sclerosis, enrolled in a pregnancy study.

This clone was counted once. The chain is built from TRBV28 and TRBJ2-5, with D possibly being TRBD2 (6 bases). This CDR3 spans 13 amino acids. The V end lost 2 bases, the J end lost 4 bases, and 8 bases lay between the germline ends. The germline CDR1 and CDR2 sequences are MDHEN and SYDVKM. CDR3 coding DNA: TGTGCCAGCAGTTTAAGGGGAGGAGAGACCCAGTACTTC. This sequence encodes CASSLRGGETQYF.

This chain uses TRBV28 with TRBJ1-4; TRBD1 matches 9 bases. Germline values: CDR1 MDHEN, CDR2 SYDVKM. Germline trimming cut 5 bases from V and 4 bases from J; bases unmatched to any gene: 5. The CDR3 runs 15 residues. CDR3 loop: CASSPPGQGNEKLFF. The CDR3 DNA reads TGTGCCAGCAGTCCCCCGGGACAGGGTAATGAAAAACTGTTTTTT.

The V gene is TRBV10-3, the J gene TRBJ2-1; 14 bases line up with TRBD2. Per germline, CDR1 ENHRY and CDR2 SYGVKD. CDR3 length: 20 residues. The V gene end was trimmed by 3 bases and the J gene end by 6 bases; junction bases not matched to a gene: 16. CDR3 sequence reads: CAISEPLGLAGAIRGNEQFF. DNA of the CDR3: TGTGCCATCAGTGAACCCCTGGGACTAGCGGGAGCCATTAGGGGCAATGAGCAGTTCTTC.

This chain uses TRBV6-6 with TRBJ1-1, with D unclear. This CDR3 has 12 amino acids. The germline gives CDR1 MNHNY, CDR2 SVGAGI (reference sequence). Trimming cost V 6 bases and J 3 bases, with 8 bases left between them. The CDR3 nucleotides read TGTGCCAGCAGGGGAGGAGACACTGAAGCTTTCTTT. Residues: CASRGGDTEAFF.

This chain joins TRBV28 and TRBJ2-2; D possibly corresponds to TRBD1 (5 bases). Germline lookup yields CDR1 MDHEN and CDR2 SYDVKM. The CDR3 runs to 15 residues. Trimming left V 2 bases short and J 6 bases short, with 13 bases between. In nucleotides, the CDR3 is TGTGCCAGCAGTTTAGGGGCTAGTGACGCCGGGGAGCTGTTTTTT. It is translated as CASSLGASDAGELFF.

The V and J genes are TRBV5-4 and TRBJ2-7; possibly TRBD1 for D (5 bases). Germline lookup yields CDR1 SGHNT and CDR2 YYREEE (reference sequence). The CDR3 runs to 15 residues. The V gene lost 4 bases and the J gene lost 1 base, with 15 bases spanning the gap. The CDR3 protein is CASSPSGISSYEQYF. The CDR3 DNA reads as TGTGCCAGCAGCCCCTCAGGGATTTCTTCCTACGAGCAGTACTTC.

This chain joins TRBV7-2 and TRBJ1-5; D possibly corresponds to TRBD1 (6 bases). Per germline, CDR1 SGHTA and CDR2 FQGNSA. This CDR3 is 14 amino acids long. V was trimmed by 6 bases and J by 6 bases, leaving 15 bases between them. The CDR3 is CASSPRGGSQPQHF. The CDR3 nucleotides read TGTGCCAGCAGTCCAAGAGGGGGTAGTCAGCCCCAGCATTTT. The variable domain in full, completed from reference TRBV7-2 and TRBJ1-5, reads GAGVSQSPSNKVTEKGKDVELRCDPISGHTALYWYRQSLGQGLEFLIYFQGNSAPDKSGLPSDRFSAERTGGSVSTLTIQRTQQEDSAVYLCASSPRGGSQPQHFGDGTRLSIL.

The chain couples TRBV30 to TRBJ1-2; 7 nucleotides match TRBD1. In germline, CDR1 is GTSNPN, CDR2 SVGIG (reference sequence). The CDR3 is 14 residues long. With 4 bases clipped from V and 0 bases from J, the junction kept 5 bases outside the gene matches. Written as DNA, the CDR3 is TGTGCCTGGACCACAGGGGCCACTAACTATGGCTACACCTTC. Encoded protein: CAWTTGATNYGYTF. The entire variable domain, with the rest obtained from reference TRBV30 and TRBJ1-2, is as follows: SQTIHQWPATLVQPVGSPLSLECTVEGTSNPNLYWYRQAAGRGLQLLFYSVGIGQISSEVPQNLSASRPQDRQFILSSKKLLLSDSGFYLCAWTTGATNYGYTFGSGTRLTVV.

The CDR3 DNA reads TGTGCCAGCAGCTTGGCCGCGGGGCCGGGAGGAAACACCATATATTTT. It encodes CASSLAAGPGGNTIYF. The genes are TRBV5-4 and TRBJ1-3; tentatively, D is TRBD1 (5 bases). The CDR3 has 16 residues. In germline, CDR1 is SGHNT, CDR2 YYREEE (reference sequence). Trimming pared 0 bases from V and 4 bases from J, leaving 14 bases between.

The chain couples TRBV19 to TRBJ2-3; maybe TRBD1 (6 bases). Germline CDR1 and CDR2: LNHDA and SQIVND (reference sequence). This CDR3 comprises 12 residues. The ends were cut back, 9 bases at V and 3 bases at J, with 10 bases in the middle. CDR3 region: CASTGYTDTQYF. In DNA form, the CDR3 reads TGTGCCAGCACAGGGTATACAGATACGCAGTATTTT.

The V gene is TRBV5-1, the J gene TRBJ2-3, with D perhaps TRBD1 (6 bases). Germline V gene sequence: CDR1 SGHRS, CDR2 YFSETQ. The CDR3 length is 15 residues. The V and J ends lost 2 bases and 0 bases respectively, with 10 bases between them. This chain's CDR3 is CASSFTRGSTDTQYF. CDR3 in DNA: TGCGCCAGCAGCTTTACAAGGGGGAGCACAGATACGCAGTATTTT.

V gene TRBV4-1 combines with J gene TRBJ2-5; tentatively, D is TRBD2 (5 bases). The germline V and J ends were trimmed by 0 bases and 3 bases, with 5 bases remaining between them. In germline, CDR1 is MGHRA, CDR2 YSYEKL. This CDR3 spans 13 amino acids. The CDR3 sequence is CASSQEEEETQYF. In DNA, the CDR3 is TGCGCCAGCAGCCAAGAGGAGGAAGAGACCCAGTACTTC.

The chain links TRBV5-1 to TRBJ2-7; the match to TRBD1 covers 7 bases. V lost 4 bases to trimming and J lost 1 base; unmatched junction nucleotides: 8. There are 15 residues in the CDR3. Germline CDR1 and CDR2: SGHRS and YFSETQ. CDR3 loop: CASSPPLTGSYEQYF. CDR3 DNA sequence: TGCGCCAGCAGCCCCCCCCTGACAGGGTCCTACGAGCAGTACTTC.

This sequence joins TRBV9 and TRBJ1-3; 8 bases are a match to TRBD1. Germline-derived CDR1 and CDR2 are SGDLS and YYNGEE. The V segment lost 4 bases and the J segment 0 bases; nucleotides outside the gene matches: 6. The CDR3 sequence is 16 residues long. Here the CDR3 reads CASSPGQANSGNTIYF. As DNA, the CDR3 is TGTGCCAGCAGCCCGGGACAGGCCAACTCTGGAAACACCATATATTTT.

The chain uses TRBV28 and TRBJ1-2; TRBD1 aligns across 7 bases. The junction had 7 bases not matched to a gene; V was cut back by 7 bases and J by 2 bases. The CDR3 sequence is 14 residues long. Germline CDR1 is MDHEN and CDR2 is SYDVKM. The CDR3 loop is CASIAGQLNYGYTF. In nucleotides, the CDR3 is TGTGCCAGCATTGCGGGACAGCTGAACTATGGCTACACCTTC.

The V gene is TRBV7-9, the J gene TRBJ2-3; no firm D call. CDR1 is SEHNR and CDR2 is FQNEAQ in the germline V gene (reference sequence). V lost 1 base, J lost 0 bases, and 5 bases lay in between. CDR3 size: 14 residues. CDR3 coding DNA: TGTGCCAGCAGCTTAGTTCCTAGCACAGATACGCAGTATTTT. It translates to CASSLVPSTDTQYF. The full variable domain, its missing parts supplied by reference TRBV7-9 and TRBJ2-3, is DTGVSQNPRHKITKRGQNVTFRCDPISEHNRLYWYRQTLGQGPEFLTYFQNEAQLEKSRLLSDRFSAERPKGSFSTLEIQRTEQGDSAMYLCASSLVPSTDTQYFGPGTRLTVL.